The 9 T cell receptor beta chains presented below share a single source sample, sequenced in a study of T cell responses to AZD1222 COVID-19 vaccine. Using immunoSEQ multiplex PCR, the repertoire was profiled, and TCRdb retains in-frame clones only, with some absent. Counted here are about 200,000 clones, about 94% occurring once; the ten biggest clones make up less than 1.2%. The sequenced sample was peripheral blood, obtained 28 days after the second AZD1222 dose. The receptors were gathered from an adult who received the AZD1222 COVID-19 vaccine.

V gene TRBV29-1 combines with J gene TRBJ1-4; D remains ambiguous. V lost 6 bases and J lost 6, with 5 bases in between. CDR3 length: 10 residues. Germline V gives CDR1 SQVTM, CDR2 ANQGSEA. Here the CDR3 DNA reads TGCAGCGTAGCCGATGAAAAACTGTTTTTT. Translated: CSVADEKLFF.

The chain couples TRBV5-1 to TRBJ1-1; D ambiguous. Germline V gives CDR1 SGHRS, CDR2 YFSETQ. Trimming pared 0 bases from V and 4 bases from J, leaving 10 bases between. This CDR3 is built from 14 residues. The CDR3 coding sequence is TGCGCCAGCAGCTTGGCCTCAGTAGGCACTGAAGCTTTCTTT. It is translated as CASSLASVGTEAFF.

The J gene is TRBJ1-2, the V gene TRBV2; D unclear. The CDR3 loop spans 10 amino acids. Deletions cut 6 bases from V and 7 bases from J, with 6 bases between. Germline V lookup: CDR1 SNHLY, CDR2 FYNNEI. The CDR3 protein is CASRGSGYTF. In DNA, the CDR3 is TGTGCCAGCAGGGGAAGTGGCTACACCTTC.

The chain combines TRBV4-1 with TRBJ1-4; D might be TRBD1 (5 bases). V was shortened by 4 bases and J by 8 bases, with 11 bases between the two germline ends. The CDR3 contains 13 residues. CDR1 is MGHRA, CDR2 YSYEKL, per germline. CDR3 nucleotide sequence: TGCGCCAGCAGCCTCCCCGGGGCAGAAAAACTGTTTTTT. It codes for CASSLPGAEKLFF.

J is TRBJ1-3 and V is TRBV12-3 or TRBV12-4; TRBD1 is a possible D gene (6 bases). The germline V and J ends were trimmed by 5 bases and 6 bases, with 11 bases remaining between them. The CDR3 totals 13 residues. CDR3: CASSDRTENTIYF. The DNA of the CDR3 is TGTGCCAGCAGTGATCGGACAGAAAACACCATATATTTT.

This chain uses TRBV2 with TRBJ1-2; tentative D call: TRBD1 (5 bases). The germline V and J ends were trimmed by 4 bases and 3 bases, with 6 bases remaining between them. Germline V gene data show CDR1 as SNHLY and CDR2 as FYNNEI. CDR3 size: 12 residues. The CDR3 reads CASSGGDYGYTF. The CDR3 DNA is TGTGCCAGCAGTGGGGGGGACTATGGCTACACCTTC.

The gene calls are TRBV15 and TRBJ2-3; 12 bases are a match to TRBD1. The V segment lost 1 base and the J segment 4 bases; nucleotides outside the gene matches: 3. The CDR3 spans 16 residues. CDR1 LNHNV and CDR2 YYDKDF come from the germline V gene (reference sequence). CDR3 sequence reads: CATSRGGDRGPDTQYF. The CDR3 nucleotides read TGTGCCACCAGCAGAGGGGGGGACAGGGGGCCAGATACGCAGTATTTT. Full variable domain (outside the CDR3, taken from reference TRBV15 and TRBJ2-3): DAMVIQNPRYQVTQFGKPVTLSCSQTLNHNVMYWYQQKSSQAPKLLFHYYDKDFNNEADTPDNFQSRRPNTSFCFLDIRSPGLGDTAMYLCATSRGGDRGPDTQYFGPGTRLTVL.

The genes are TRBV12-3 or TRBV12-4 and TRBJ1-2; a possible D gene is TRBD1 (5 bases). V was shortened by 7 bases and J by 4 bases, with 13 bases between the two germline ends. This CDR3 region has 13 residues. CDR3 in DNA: TGTGCCAGCATGTCGGGGGTGGGCTATGGCTACACCTTC. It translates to CASMSGVGYGYTF.

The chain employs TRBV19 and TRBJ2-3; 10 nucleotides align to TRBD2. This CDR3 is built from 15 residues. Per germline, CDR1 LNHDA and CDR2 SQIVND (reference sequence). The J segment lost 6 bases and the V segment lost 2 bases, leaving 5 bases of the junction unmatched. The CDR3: CASSIYSGGRDTQYF. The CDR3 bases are TGTGCCAGTAGTATATATAGCGGGGGGCGCGATACGCAGTATTTT.